The 27 T cell receptor beta chains listed next were all sequenced from one sample in a study of blood T cell repertoires in COVID-19. TCRdb's copy holds only in-frame clones and misses some; the assay was immunoSEQ multiplex PCR. This table holds about 250,000 clones, around 89% found once. The sample taken for sequencing was PBMCs or T cells enriched from blood (not recorded which). These receptors all come from a woman between 50 and 59 years old who had recovered from COVID-19.

V and J are TRBV19 and TRBJ1-2; 10 bases line up with TRBD1. Germline assignment: CDR1 LNHDA and CDR2 SQIVND (reference sequence). V shed 7 bases, J shed 6 bases, and the junction held 8 bases outside the gene matches. This CDR3 comprises 14 residues. CDR3 DNA sequence: TGTGCCAGTACTAGGCCCGGGACAGGGGATGGCTACACCTTC. This codes for CASTRPGTGDGYTF.

The gene calls are TRBV7-3 and TRBJ2-1, with D perhaps TRBD2 (7 bases). This CDR3 has 14 residues. Trimming removed 5 bases at V and 9 bases at J, with 17 bases between. From germline, CDR1 is SGHTA and CDR2 FQGTGA. Here the CDR3 DNA reads TGTGCCAGCAGCCAAATCGGGGGGCCGAGTGAGCAGTTCTTC. Amino acids: CASSQIGGPSEQFF.

V usage is TRBV2 and J usage is TRBJ1-1, with D maybe TRBD1 (6 bases). The V and J ends lost 1 base and 6 bases respectively, with 15 bases between them. The length of the CDR3 is 15 residues. Germline CDR1 and CDR2: SNHLY and FYNNEI. The CDR3 DNA reads as TGTGCCAGCAGTGAAGACCAACAGGGATTGGCTGAAGCTTTCTTT. It codes for CASSEDQQGLAEAFF.

V gene TRBV6-5 combines with J gene TRBJ1-4, with TRBD1 as a possible D gene (6 bases). The CDR3 consists of 15 residues. The germline V gene encodes CDR1 MNHEY and CDR2 SVGAGI. The germline V and J ends were trimmed by 0 bases and 7 bases, with 12 bases remaining between them. The CDR3 coding sequence is TGTGCCAGCAGTTACTCTACAGGGTCCGGTGAAAAACTGTTTTTT. Encoded protein: CASSYSTGSGEKLFF.

This clone has only a few counts. The rearrangement links TRBV19 to TRBJ1-1; D may be TRBD1 (5 bases). This CDR3 is 16 amino acids long. The V and J ends lost 1 base and 4 bases respectively, with 16 bases between them. Looked up from germline, CDR1 is LNHDA and CDR2 is SQIVND (reference sequence). The CDR3 DNA follows: TGTGCCAGTAGTATAGGTGGGGGGAGGTTTCTCACTGAAGCTTTCTTT. It is translated as CASSIGGGRFLTEAFF.

This sequence joins TRBV18 and TRBJ2-7, with TRBD2 identical over 7 bases. The germline V gene has CDR1 KGHSH and CDR2 LQKENI. CDR3 length: 14 amino acids. J gave up 3 bases and V 6 bases, and 8 bases lay outside the gene matches. The CDR3 nucleotides are TGTGCCAGCTCGCCGGGCGGGGGAGACTACGAGCAGTACTTC. This gives the protein CASSPGGGDYEQYF.

The chain joins TRBV11-2 to TRBJ2-4; 8 bases agree with TRBD1. CDR3 length: 19 residues. CDR1 is SGHAT and CDR2 is FQNNGV in the germline V gene. V shed 5 bases, J shed 0 bases, and the junction held 15 bases outside the gene matches. This CDR3 reads CASSEESGQVKRAKNIQYF. In DNA, the CDR3 is TGTGCCAGCAGCGAAGAATCGGGACAGGTGAAGCGAGCCAAAAACATTCAGTACTTC. Based on the CDR3 plus reference TRBV11-2 and TRBJ2-4, the full variable domain is EAGVAQSPRYKIIEKRQSVAFWCNPISGHATLYWYQQILGQGPKLLIQFQNNGVVDDSQLPKDRFSAERLKGVDSTLKIQPAKLEDSAVYLCASSEESGQVKRAKNIQYFGAGTRLSVL.

This clone was recorded a few times. The rearrangement uses TRBV29-1 and TRBJ2-7; D perhaps matches TRBD2 (5 bases). Germline V gene sequence: CDR1 SQVTM, CDR2 ANQGSEA. CDR3 length: 13 residues. Trimming pared 3 bases from V and 0 bases from J, leaving 9 bases between. CDR3 region: CSVDEGSSYEQYF. The CDR3 nucleotides are TGCAGCGTTGACGAAGGGAGCTCCTACGAGCAGTACTTC.

V is TRBV5-1 and J is TRBJ2-1; 9 positions match TRBD2. The germline CDR1 and CDR2 sequences are SGHRS and YFSETQ. V lost 6 bases and J lost 9; bases outside the gene matches: 16. The CDR3 length is 16 residues. This chain's CDR3 is CASIPSSGAWGGEQFF. Here the CDR3 DNA reads TGCGCCAGCATCCCTTCTAGCGGGGCTTGGGGTGGTGAGCAGTTCTTC.

As for this clone: A junction end diverges from the germline sequence, so it may reflect a read error. The genes are TRBV7-7 and TRBJ2-6; a possible D gene is TRBD1 (5 bases). CDR1 and CDR2 from the germline V gene are SSHAT and FNYEAQ (reference sequence). The CDR3 runs to 16 residues. The DNA for the CDR3 is TGTGCTAGCAGCCAAGATACAGGCTCTGGGGCCAACGTCCTGACTTTC. Protein: CASSQDTGSGANVLTF.

The rearrangement joins TRBV27 to TRBJ2-7, with 7 bases aligning to TRBD1. The V gene's germline CDR1 is MNHEY and CDR2 SMNVEV (reference sequence). The trim removed 5 bases at V and 6 bases at J, leaving 4 bases unmatched. The CDR3 has 12 amino acids. CDR3: CASSATGSEQYF. The CDR3 DNA follows: TGTGCCAGCAGTGCGACAGGGTCCGAGCAGTACTTC.

The chain couples TRBV28 to TRBJ1-2, with 7 bases fitting TRBD1. The CDR3 runs to 13 residues. The germline V gene encodes CDR1 MDHEN and CDR2 SYDVKM. V shed 6 bases and J 5 bases; nucleotides not matched to a gene: 6. This chain's CDR3 is CASRLPDRYGYTF. In DNA form, the CDR3 reads TGTGCCAGCAGGTTACCGGACAGGTATGGCTACACCTTC.

The chain is built from TRBV4-2 and TRBJ1-2; D call uncertain. Germline V gene lookup returns CDR1 LGHNA and CDR2 YNFKEQ. The CDR3 covers 12 residues. Trimming took off 1 base at V and 4 bases at J, with 4 bases between the two ends. The CDR3 here is CASSQAGYGYTF. DNA of the CDR3: TGTGCCAGCAGCCAAGCGGGCTATGGCTACACCTTC.

This CDR3 is CASSPGPGTGDYNSPLHF. Here the CDR3 DNA reads TGTGCCAGCAGCCCGGGGCCAGGGACAGGGGATTATAATTCACCCCTCCACTTT. The gene calls are TRBV11-2 and TRBJ1-6, with 10 positions matching TRBD1. The CDR3 contains 18 residues. V dropped 5 bases and J dropped 4; count of bases not matched to a gene: 11. The germline CDR1 and CDR2 sequences are SGHAT and FQNNGV.

V is TRBV7-8 and J is TRBJ2-2, with 10 positions matching TRBD2. V dropped 1 base and J dropped 4; count of bases not matched to a gene: 12. Germline V CDR1 and CDR2: SGHVS, FQNEAQ. The CDR3 is made up of 19 amino acids. The CDR3 sequence: CASSLDEASGSGVTGELFF. The CDR3 DNA follows: TGTGCCAGCAGCTTAGATGAGGCTAGCGGGAGTGGCGTCACCGGGGAGCTGTTTTTT.

CDR3 nucleotide sequence: TGTGCCAGCAGTCTCGCCGTCCCTAGCGGGAGGGCCTACAATGAGCAGTTCTTC. This sequence encodes CASSLAVPSGRAYNEQFF. The chain uses TRBV28 and TRBJ2-1; the match to TRBD2 covers 12 bases. The CDR3 runs to 18 residues. Unmatched junction bases numbered 10, after V lost 5 bases and J lost 2 bases. Per germline, CDR1 MDHEN and CDR2 SYDVKM.

V usage is TRBV28 and J usage is TRBJ1-4; a weak D match, TRBD1 (5 bases). CDR3 length: 15 residues. V was cut by 3 bases and J by 1 base, with 9 bases left in between. Germline CDR1 and CDR2: MDHEN and SYDVKM. The CDR3 DNA sequence: TGTGCCAGCAGTTTCGGAACAGGAACTAATGAAAAACTGTTTTTT. It encodes CASSFGTGTNEKLFF.

This clone was counted between two and nine times. The same CDR3 can be traced to other DNA sequences in this sample. The chain recombines TRBV18 with TRBJ1-5; D is possibly TRBD1 (5 bases). Germline V gives CDR1 KGHSH, CDR2 LQKENI. The CDR3 extends over 13 amino acids. The V end was cut by 2 bases, the J end by 4 bases, with 6 bases between. The CDR3 here is CASSPGGNQPQHF. The CDR3 DNA reads TGTGCCAGCTCACCAGGGGGGAATCAGCCCCAGCATTTT.

The chain uses TRBV4-2 and TRBJ2-2; TRBD2 might be the D (5 bases). V lost 4 bases to trimming and J lost 5 bases, with 17 bases between them. Germline CDR1 LGHNA, CDR2 YNFKEQ. The CDR3 is 16 amino acids. The CDR3 DNA follows: TGTGCCAGCAGCCCCGGCTCCGGGAAGGTAACCGGGGAGCTGTTTTTT. Its translation: CASSPGSGKVTGELFF.

V is TRBV9 and J is TRBJ2-5; a weak D match, TRBD2 (5 bases). Between the trimmed V and J ends, which lost 3 bases and 2 bases, there was a span of 11 bases. The CDR3 is 14 amino acids. Germline CDR1 is SGDLS and CDR2 is YYNGEE. CDR3 bases: TGTGCCAGCAGCGGCGGTACTAGACAAGAGACCCAGTACTTC. Residues: CASSGGTRQETQYF.

The chain uses TRBV6-4 and TRBJ1-2; D remains unclear. The CDR3 totals 11 residues. V gave up 0 bases and J gave up 7 bases, with 3 bases separating them. CDR1 and CDR2 (germline): MRHNA, SNTAGT. CDR3 region: CASSDSAGYTF. The CDR3 DNA is TGTGCCAGCAGTGACTCAGCTGGCTACACCTTC.

This clone showed up just a few times. The chain combines TRBV10-2 with TRBJ1-6, with a weak D call TRBD1 (5 bases). Germline V CDR1 and CDR2: WSHSY, SAAADI. This CDR3 has 14 residues. Trimming left V 4 bases short and J 9 bases short, with 13 bases between. The CDR3 sequence is CASSVGREGSPLHF. In DNA, the CDR3 is TGCGCCAGCAGTGTTGGCAGGGAAGGTTCACCCCTCCACTTT.

The chain uses TRBV15 and TRBJ2-2; 9 bases agree with TRBD1. Germline V lookup: CDR1 LNHNV, CDR2 YYDKDF (reference sequence). CDR3 size: 16 residues. Trimming removed 0 bases from V and 4 bases from J; junction bases left unmatched: 3. In DNA, the CDR3 is TGTGCCACCAGCAGAGATAGACAGGGGGGCACCGGGGAGCTGTTTTTT. This translates into CATSRDRQGGTGELFF.

The chain employs TRBV20-1 and TRBJ1-6; D is unclear. V was pared by 3 bases and J by 3 bases, with 9 bases between. This CDR3 is built from 14 residues. From germline, CDR1 is DFQATT and CDR2 SNEGSKA (reference sequence). This CDR3 is CSASDNSYNSPLHF. CDR3 nucleotide sequence: TGCAGTGCTAGTGACAATAGCTATAATTCACCCCTCCACTTT.

The J gene is TRBJ2-6, the V gene TRBV20-1, with a possible D match to TRBD1 (6 bases). Trimming took 3 bases from V and 4 from J, leaving 19 bases between them. CDR1 DFQATT and CDR2 SNEGSKA come from the germline V gene (reference sequence). The CDR3 is 17 amino acids. The DNA of the CDR3 is TGCAGTGCTAGTCTTACAGGGAAAAAACCCGGGGCCAACGTCCTGACTTTC. The encoded protein is CSASLTGKKPGANVLTF.

CDR3 DNA: TGTGCAAGTCGCTTCCTCCACTCATCCGCGGGCGCTTTCTTT. Amino acids: CASRFLHSSAGAFF. The chain has TRBV12-2 and TRBJ1-1. TRBV12-2 is flagged as a pseudogene. This CDR3 has 14 residues.

The CDR3 coding sequence is TGTGCCAGCAGCGCCTACCGGGACAGCCAAGTCGGCACTGAAGCTTTCTTT. It codes for CASSAYRDSQVGTEAFF. The chain recombines TRBV11-2 with TRBJ1-1; TRBD1 aligns across 7 bases. This CDR3 is 17 amino acids long. Unmatched junction bases numbered 16, after V lost 5 bases and J lost 4 bases. CDR1 and CDR2 (germline): SGHAT, FQNNGV.